This T cell receptor beta chain was obtained from a study of cytomegalovirus exposure and HLA in healthy donors. Study-level results: Among the most significant clusters, several appeared linked to common viral pathogens in a later analysis. Later analysis identified a missense DCLRE1C variant that was linked to TCR beta V- and J-gene trimming. As was reported, the HLA-A and HLA-B alleles of most subjects were accurately predicted from TCR beta sequences.

The CDR3 is 16 amino acids. The V and J ends lost 3 bases and 0 bases, in that order; junction bases with no gene match: 5. In germline, CDR1 is MNHEY, CDR2 SVGAGI. The primer mix had 60 Vbeta and 13 Jbeta primers. In the authors' methods: A later analysis counted 80 million or so unique TCR beta chains, about 10 million shared. Data came from immunoSEQ multiplex PCR; TCRdb stores just in-frame clones and leaves some out. That table is the source of V, J and clone size, and D and trimming were worked out from the DNA. Of a few hundred thousand clones detected, 92% appear once; the ten largest clones hold approximately 1.5%. Notes on this clone: Its antigen is as yet unknown.

V gene TRBV6-5 combines with J gene TRBJ1-3, with TRBD1 matching 7 bases. Sequencing was carried out using PBMCs. The sequence was collected from a girl aged 2-10 years in good health and CMV-seronegative. CDR3 loop: CASSYGDRPSGNTIYF. The CDR3 DNA follows: TGTGCCAGCAGTTATGGGGACAGACCCTCTGGAAACACCATATATTTT.